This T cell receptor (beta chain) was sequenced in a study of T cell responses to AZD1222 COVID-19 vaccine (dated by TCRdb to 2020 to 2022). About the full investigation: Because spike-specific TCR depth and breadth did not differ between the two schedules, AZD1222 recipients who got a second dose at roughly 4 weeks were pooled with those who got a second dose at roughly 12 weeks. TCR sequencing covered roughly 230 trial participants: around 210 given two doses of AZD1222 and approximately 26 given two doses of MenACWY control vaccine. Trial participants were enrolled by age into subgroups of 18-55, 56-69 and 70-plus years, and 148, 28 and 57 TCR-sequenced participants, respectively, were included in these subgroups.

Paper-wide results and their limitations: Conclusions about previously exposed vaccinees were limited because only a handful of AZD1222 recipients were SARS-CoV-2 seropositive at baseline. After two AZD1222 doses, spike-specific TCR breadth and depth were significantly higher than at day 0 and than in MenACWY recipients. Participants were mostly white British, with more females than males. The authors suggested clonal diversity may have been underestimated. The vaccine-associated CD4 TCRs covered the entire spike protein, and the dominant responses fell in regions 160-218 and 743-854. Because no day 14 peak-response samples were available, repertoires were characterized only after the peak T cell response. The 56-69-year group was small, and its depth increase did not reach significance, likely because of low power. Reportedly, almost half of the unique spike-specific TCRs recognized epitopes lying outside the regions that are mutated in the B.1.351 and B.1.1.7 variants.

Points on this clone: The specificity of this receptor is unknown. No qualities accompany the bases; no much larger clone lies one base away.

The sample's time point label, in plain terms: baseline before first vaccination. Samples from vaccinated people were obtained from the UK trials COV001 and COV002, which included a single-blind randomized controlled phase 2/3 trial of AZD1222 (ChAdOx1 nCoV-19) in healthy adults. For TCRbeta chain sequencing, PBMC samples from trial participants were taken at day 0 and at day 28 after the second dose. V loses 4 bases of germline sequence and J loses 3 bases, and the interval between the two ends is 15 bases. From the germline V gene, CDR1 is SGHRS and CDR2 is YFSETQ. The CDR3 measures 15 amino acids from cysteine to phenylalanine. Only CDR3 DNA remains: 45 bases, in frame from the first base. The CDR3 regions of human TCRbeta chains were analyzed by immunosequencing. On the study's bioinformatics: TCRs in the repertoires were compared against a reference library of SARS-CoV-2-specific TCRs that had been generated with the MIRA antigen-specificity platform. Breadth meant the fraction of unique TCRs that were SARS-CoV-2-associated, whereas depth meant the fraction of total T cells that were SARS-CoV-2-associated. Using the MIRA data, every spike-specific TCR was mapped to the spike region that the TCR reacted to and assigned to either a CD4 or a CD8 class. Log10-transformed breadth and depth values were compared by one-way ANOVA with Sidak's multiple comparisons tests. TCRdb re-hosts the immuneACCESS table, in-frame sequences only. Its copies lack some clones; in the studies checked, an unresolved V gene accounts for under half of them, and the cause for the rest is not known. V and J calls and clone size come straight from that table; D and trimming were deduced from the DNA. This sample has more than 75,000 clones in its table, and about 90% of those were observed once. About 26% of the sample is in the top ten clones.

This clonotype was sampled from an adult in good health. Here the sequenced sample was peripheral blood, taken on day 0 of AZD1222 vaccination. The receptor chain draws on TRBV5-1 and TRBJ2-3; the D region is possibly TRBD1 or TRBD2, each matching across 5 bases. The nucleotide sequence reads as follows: TGCGCCAGCAGCACCGGGACGCCTGGGACAGATACGCAGTATTTT. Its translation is CASSTGTPGTDTQYF.